This T cell receptor (beta chain) stems from a study of Ad26.COV2.S vaccination and SARS-CoV-2 variants. Study-wide context: This donor came from the COV1001 trial of Ad26.COV2.S. Dosing was one shot or two shots 56 days apart. Study-level results: Vaccine recipients posted higher spike-specific TCR breadth than their placebo counterparts.

Treatment indicated: 15 to 20 received Ad26.COV2.S at low or high dose, single or two shots; about 5 received placebo; per-sample allocation not given. It was on day 63 after the first vaccine or placebo injection that samples were taken. The donor's status was that of an adult aged 18-55 years in Boston. Concerning this clone itself: As yet, its antigen is unknown.

This table comes from immunoSEQ multiplex PCR, and its TCRdb copy is limited to in-frame clones, with some not included. The data hold 400,000 to 450,000 clones, with 92% observed a single time. This clonotype was sampled from a person aged 18 to 59 who received the Ad26.COV2.S COVID-19 vaccine or a placebo. The sequences come from peripheral blood, collected in a trial of Ad26.COV2.S vaccine versus placebo.

CDR3 sequence reads: CSAYLRGSNEKLFF. The DNA of the CDR3 is TGCAGCGCATACCTCAGGGGATCTAATGAAAAACTGTTTTTT. The chain carries TRBV29-1 and TRBJ1-4, with D maybe TRBD1 (6 bases). Between the trimmed V and J ends, which lost 7 bases and 3 bases, there was a span of 15 bases. CDR3 size: 14 residues. Germline assignment: CDR1 SQVTM and CDR2 ANQGSEA. Drawing the rest from reference TRBV29-1 and TRBJ1-4, the complete variable domain is SAVISQKPSRDICQRGTSLTIQCQVDSQVTMMFWYRQQPGQSLTLIATANQGSEATYESGFVIDKFPISRPNLTFSTLTVSNMSPEDSSIYLCSAYLRGSNEKLFFGSGTQLSVL.